The subject of this entry is one TCR beta chain. Its specificity is unknown. During the collection period, no donor immune events like infections were recorded. The record originates from a study of identifying expanded T cells in peripheral blood. Study conclusions and caveats: Across healthy donors, higher total template counts meant significantly greater approximately two-week count variance. Around 1.2 clones differed between technical replicates, versus around 15 and 18 over time.

Trimming took off 0 bases at V and 4 bases at J, with 8 bases between the two ends. The CDR3 is 14 residues long. CDR1 is MNHNY, CDR2 SVGAGI, per germline (reference sequence). Some clones are missing from TCRdb's copy, which holds only in-frame ones; the method was immunoSEQ multiplex PCR. The sample holds 95,000 or so clones; approximately 84% are singletons and the top ten take around 6%. Material for sequencing was blood. The V gene is TRBV6-6, the J gene TRBJ2-3; D perhaps matches TRBD1 (5 bases). The sequence was collected from a person between 18 and 75 years old in good health. The CDR3 DNA is TGTGCCAGCAGTTACTCCCCAGGGTCAGATACGCAGTATTTT. It encodes CASSYSPGSDTQYF.